This T cell receptor beta chain was captured by sequencing in a study of spatial heterogeneity in lung cancer. Looking at the study overall: The donor population consisted of approximately 68 patients with untreated, early-stage non-small cell lung cancer. Alpha-chain sequences were consistently detected in smaller numbers than beta-chain sequences.

Findings and caveats of the study: Ubiquitous expanded tumor TCRs showed up in blood more at resection than follow-up.

Time point given: blood at routine non-recurrence follow-up after resection. Unsorted whole RNA of tumor, nontumor lung or frozen PBMC was sequenced. The V and J ends lost 0 bases and 0 bases, in that order; junction bases with no gene match: 10. Per germline, CDR1 DFQATT and CDR2 SNEGSKA (reference sequence). The CDR3 extends over 18 amino acids. Every TCR cDNA molecule bore a unique molecular identifier. In TCRdb, the 5' RACE reads were re-called with MiXCR into one record per CDR3 protein. The sample carries about 50,000 distinct CDR3 sequences, less than 9% recorded once. This clonotype was counted a few times. What it recognizes is unknown.

The sequences come from PBMCs, collected at follow-up. The clonotype originates from a female donor with early-stage non-small cell lung cancer. The chain carries TRBV20-1 and TRBJ1-4; 7 positions match TRBD1. The DNA for the CDR3 is TGCAGTGCTAGAGATAGGGGGGGACAGTTTTCAACTAATGAAAAACTGTTTTTT. Translating it yields CSARDRGGQFSTNEKLFF.